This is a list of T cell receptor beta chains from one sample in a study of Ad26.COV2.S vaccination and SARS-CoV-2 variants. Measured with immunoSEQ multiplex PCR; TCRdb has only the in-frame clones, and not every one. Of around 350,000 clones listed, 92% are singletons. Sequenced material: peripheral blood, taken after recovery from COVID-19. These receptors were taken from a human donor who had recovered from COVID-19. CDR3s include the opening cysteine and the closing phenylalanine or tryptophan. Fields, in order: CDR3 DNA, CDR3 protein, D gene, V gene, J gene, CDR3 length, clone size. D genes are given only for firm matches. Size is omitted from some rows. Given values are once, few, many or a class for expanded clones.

CDR3nt: TGTGCCAGCAGCCGAACAGGGGGCACTGAAGCTTTCTTT
CDR3aa: CASSRTGGTEAFF
d_gene: TRBD1
v_gene: TRBV5-4
j_gene: TRBJ1-1
len: 13
abundance: -

CDR3nt: TGTGCCAGCAGTGAATTAGCGGGGGTCTCAGATACGCAGTATTTT
CDR3aa: CASSELAGVSDTQYF
d_gene: TRBD2
v_gene: TRBV2
j_gene: TRBJ2-3
len: 15
abundance: once

CDR3nt: TGTGCCGGGGGAGCTGGCACAGATACGCAGTATTTT
CDR3aa: CAGGAGTDTQYF
d_gene: -
v_gene: TRBV7-9
j_gene: TRBJ2-3
len: 12
abundance: -

CDR3nt: TGTGCCAGCAGTCCTACTCTCGCCACGGGCCCCTATGGCTACACCTTC
CDR3aa: CASSPTLATGPYGYTF
d_gene: -
v_gene: TRBV7-9
j_gene: TRBJ1-2
len: 16
abundance: -

CDR3nt: TGTGCCAGCATTAATAGGGGTACAGATACGCAGTATTTT
CDR3aa: CASINRGTDTQYF
d_gene: -
v_gene: TRBV6-5
j_gene: TRBJ2-3
len: 13
abundance: -

CDR3nt: TGTGCCAGCAGTTTGTCGAATAGCAATCAGCCCCAGCATTTT
CDR3aa: CASSLSNSNQPQHF
d_gene: -
v_gene: TRBV27
j_gene: TRBJ1-5
len: 14
abundance: -

CDR3nt: TGTGCCAGCAGTTTTGCTACAGGGGGCGGCAATCAGCCCCAGCATTTT
CDR3aa: CASSFATGGGNQPQHF
d_gene: TRBD1
v_gene: TRBV6-5
j_gene: TRBJ1-5
len: 16
abundance: -

CDR3nt: TGCGCCAGCAGCCAAGATAGCACTAATCAGCCCCAGCATTTT
CDR3aa: CASSQDSTNQPQHF
d_gene: -
v_gene: TRBV4-1
j_gene: TRBJ1-5
len: 14
abundance: -

CDR3nt: TGTGCCAGCAGTGAGACAGGGGTGCGGTATGGCTACACCTTC
CDR3aa: CASSETGVRYGYTF
d_gene: TRBD1
v_gene: TRBV25-1
j_gene: TRBJ1-2
len: 14
abundance: -

CDR3nt: TGTGCCAGCAGCCCGAGCGGGGGGGCAAACAATGAGCAGTTCTTC
CDR3aa: CASSPSGGANNEQFF
d_gene: TRBD2
v_gene: TRBV4-2
j_gene: TRBJ2-1
len: 15
abundance: -

CDR3nt: TGTGCCAGCAGGAGGGGGCCGGACACCGGGGAGCTGTTTTTT
CDR3aa: CASRRGPDTGELFF
d_gene: TRBD1
v_gene: TRBV7-2
j_gene: TRBJ2-2
len: 14
abundance: -

CDR3nt: TGTGCCAGCAGCCCGATCCATAGCAATCAGCCCCAGCATTTT
CDR3aa: CASSPIHSNQPQHF
d_gene: -
v_gene: TRBV7-2
j_gene: TRBJ1-5
len: 14
abundance: -

CDR3nt: TGTGCCAGCAGGCCCGGGACAGGGACTAAGTATGGCTACACCTTC
CDR3aa: CASRPGTGTKYGYTF
d_gene: TRBD1
v_gene: TRBV2
j_gene: TRBJ1-2
len: 15
abundance: few

CDR3nt: TGTGCCAGCAGTCCGCTCTCAGGGGGCCTGAACACTGAAGCTTTCTTT
CDR3aa: CASSPLSGGLNTEAFF
d_gene: TRBD1
v_gene: TRBV27
j_gene: TRBJ1-1
len: 16
abundance: -

CDR3nt: TGTGCCAGCAGCGTAGAAGGGACGGGGCAAGAGACCCAGTACTTC
CDR3aa: CASSVEGTGQETQYF
d_gene: -
v_gene: TRBV9
j_gene: TRBJ2-5
len: 15
abundance: -

CDR3nt: TGTGCCAGCAGCGTATACCGGGACAGGGGGCCGAACGCAGATACGCAGTATTTT
CDR3aa: CASSVYRDRGPNADTQYF
d_gene: TRBD1
v_gene: TRBV9
j_gene: TRBJ2-3
len: 18
abundance: -

CDR3nt: TGTGCTAGTGGTTTGCCCTCCCGACAGGGGGCGAACACTGAAGCTTTCTTT
CDR3aa: CASGLPSRQGANTEAFF
d_gene: TRBD1
v_gene: TRBV12-5
j_gene: TRBJ1-1
len: 17
abundance: few

CDR3nt: TGCGCCAGCAGCTTGGACCGAGCAAACAGGGCCCTTAATGAAAAACTGTTTTTT
CDR3aa: CASSLDRANRALNEKLFF
d_gene: -
v_gene: TRBV5-1
j_gene: TRBJ1-4
len: 18
abundance: -

CDR3nt: TGTGCCAGCAGGGAAAAGGGGCCCACAGATACGCAGTATTTT
CDR3aa: CASREKGPTDTQYF
d_gene: -
v_gene: TRBV6-4
j_gene: TRBJ2-3
len: 14
abundance: -